This TCR beta chain comes out of a study of T cells after yellow fever vaccination. Across the study: The SMART-Seq v4 Ultra Low Input method served to prepare the low-cell-number fractions.

MiXCR was run by TCRdb on the 5' RACE reads, yielding one entry per CDR3 protein. This table holds hundreds of thousands of distinct CDR3 sequences, about 10% found once. Points on this clonotype: Its specificity is not known.

Notes on the study in general: The CD4 compartment and the CD8 compartment contained a small share of clonotypes in common. Though it reached lower strength, the secondary response hit its peak faster, day 5 versus 15.

Trimming removed 6 bases at V and 4 bases at J, with 15 bases between. The CDR3 loop spans 14 amino acids. V gene TRBV12-3 or TRBV12-4 combines with J gene TRBJ1-1, with D maybe TRBD1 (6 bases). The material sequenced was CD4+ T cells sorted from PBMCs, taken 5 days after the yellow fever booster vaccination. This sequence was found in a man younger than 30 who received the YFV17D yellow fever vaccine. The CDR3 loop is CASSPAGVTTEAFF. CDR3 coding DNA: TGTGCCAGCAGCCCCGCAGGGGTCACCACTGAAGCTTTCTTT.